These T cell receptor beta chains were read from a single sample in a study of cytomegalovirus exposure and HLA in healthy donors. Sequencing used immunoSEQ multiplex PCR; TCRdb keeps in-frame clones, though not all of them. The data contain some 150,000 clones, more than 9.5% of them seen just once; the ten biggest clones take up roughly 1.9%. Sequencing was carried out using PBMCs. The receptors were sampled from a man aged 50 to 60 in good health and CMV-seronegative. Both conserved end residues are part of each CDR3. Fields, in order: D gene, J gene, V gene, clone size, CDR3 DNA, CDR3 protein. A D gene is named only where the DNA matches it firmly. Size is stated for part of the rows, as once, few or many counts, or as a class when the clone is expanded.

d_call: .; j_call: TRBJ1-2; v_call: TRBV6-5; clone_size: few; cdr3_nt: TGTGCCAGCAGTTACTCCGCTAACTATGGCTATACCTTC; cdr3_aa: CASSYSANYGYTF
d_call: TRBD2; j_call: TRBJ2-2; v_call: TRBV2; clone_size: .; cdr3_nt: TGTGCCAGCAGGGTAGCGGGAGTGAACACCGGGGAGCTGTTTTTT; cdr3_aa: CASRVAGVNTGELFF
d_call: .; j_call: TRBJ2-1; v_call: TRBV7-2; clone_size: .; cdr3_nt: TGTGCCAGCAGCCCCAGAAGCGGAGCCTACAATGAGCAGTTCTTC; cdr3_aa: CASSPRSGAYNEQFF
d_call: .; j_call: TRBJ2-7; v_call: TRBV19; clone_size: .; cdr3_nt: TGTGCCAGTAGTATAACGGGCAGGGGAAAATACGAGCAGTACTTC; cdr3_aa: CASSITGRGKYEQYF
d_call: .; j_call: TRBJ2-3; v_call: TRBV5-4; clone_size: .; cdr3_nt: TGTGCCAGCAGCTTGATAGGGAGGAGCACAGATACGCAGTATTTT; cdr3_aa: CASSLIGRSTDTQYF
d_call: .; j_call: TRBJ2-7; v_call: TRBV9; clone_size: .; cdr3_nt: TGTGCCAGCAGCGTTTCGGACAGAAGCTCCTACGAGCAGTACTTC; cdr3_aa: CASSVSDRSSYEQYF
d_call: .; j_call: TRBJ2-7; v_call: TRBV30; clone_size: few; cdr3_nt: TGTGCCTGGAGTGACAGGGCGAGGGAGCAGTACTTC; cdr3_aa: CAWSDRAREQYF
d_call: .; j_call: TRBJ1-4; v_call: TRBV14; clone_size: few; cdr3_nt: TGTGCCAGCAGCCATTCTTCGTTCAATGAAAAACTGTTTTTT; cdr3_aa: CASSHSSFNEKLFF
d_call: .; j_call: TRBJ2-7; v_call: TRBV14; clone_size: .; cdr3_nt: TGTGCCAGCAGCCAAGTAGGGGCGGGGACCTACGAGCAGTACTTC; cdr3_aa: CASSQVGAGTYEQYF
d_call: .; j_call: TRBJ2-5; v_call: TRBV5-5; clone_size: .; cdr3_nt: TGTGCCAGCAGCTTGGAGTGGAGTCGGGAGACCCAGTACTTC; cdr3_aa: CASSLEWSRETQYF
d_call: .; j_call: TRBJ2-5; v_call: TRBV6-1; clone_size: .; cdr3_nt: TGTGCCAGCAGTGTTTCGGGAGCCGGGACCCAGTACTTC; cdr3_aa: CASSVSGAGTQYF
d_call: .; j_call: TRBJ1-4; v_call: TRBV12-5; clone_size: .; cdr3_nt: TGTGCTAGTGGAGGGGCAGCGGAAAAACTGTTTTTT; cdr3_aa: CASGGAAEKLFF
d_call: .; j_call: TRBJ1-5; v_call: TRBV12-5; clone_size: few; cdr3_nt: TGTGCTAGTGATGTCGGCCAGGGACTTAGCAATCAGCCCCAGCATTTT; cdr3_aa: CASDVGQGLSNQPQHF
d_call: .; j_call: TRBJ2-2; v_call: TRBV5-1; clone_size: .; cdr3_nt: TGCGCCAGCAGACCCGTGCCCGGCGGGGAGCTGTTTTTT; cdr3_aa: CASRPVPGGELFF
d_call: .; j_call: TRBJ1-4; v_call: TRBV28; clone_size: .; cdr3_nt: TGTGCCAGCCGAGGGCCCGTTAATGAAAAACTGTTTTTT; cdr3_aa: CASRGPVNEKLFF
d_call: .; j_call: TRBJ2-5; v_call: TRBV5-1; clone_size: few; cdr3_nt: TGCGCCAGCAGCTTGGTCTCGGCTAGCGAAGAGACCCAGTACTTC; cdr3_aa: CASSLVSASEETQYF
d_call: TRBD1; j_call: TRBJ1-2; v_call: TRBV19; clone_size: once; cdr3_nt: TGTGCCAGTAGTGTCTCAGGGGGCTATGGCTACACCTTC; cdr3_aa: CASSVSGGYGYTF
d_call: TRBD2; j_call: TRBJ2-1; v_call: TRBV10-1; clone_size: .; cdr3_nt: TGCGCCAGCAGTGAGCAGCGGGAGAATTCTGAGCAGTTCTTC; cdr3_aa: CASSEQRENSEQFF
d_call: .; j_call: TRBJ2-1; v_call: TRBV30; clone_size: few; cdr3_nt: TGTGCCTGGAGCCCGCGCACCGAGCAGTTCTTC; cdr3_aa: CAWSPRTEQFF
d_call: TRBD1; j_call: TRBJ1-2; v_call: TRBV18; clone_size: .; cdr3_nt: TGTGCCAGCTCAACTCGGGACAGCTATGGCTACACCTTC; cdr3_aa: CASSTRDSYGYTF
d_call: TRBD2; j_call: TRBJ2-1; v_call: TRBV5-1; clone_size: .; cdr3_nt: TGCGCCAGCAGCTCGGGACTAGCGGGAGGAAGAGAGCAGTTCTTC; cdr3_aa: CASSSGLAGGREQFF
d_call: TRBD1; j_call: TRBJ1-5; v_call: TRBV18; clone_size: .; cdr3_nt: TGTGCCAGCTCATCCGACAGGGGAGGAGGGAGCAATCAGCCCCAGCATTTT; cdr3_aa: CASSSDRGGGSNQPQHF
d_call: TRBD1; j_call: TRBJ1-1; v_call: TRBV15; clone_size: few; cdr3_nt: TGTGCCACCAGCGGTACAGGGGTTAAAGCTTTCTTT; cdr3_aa: CATSGTGVKAFF
d_call: .; j_call: TRBJ2-1; v_call: TRBV6-4; clone_size: few; cdr3_nt: TGTGCCAGCAGTCGGGCAGGGGAATACAATGAGCAGTTCTTC; cdr3_aa: CASSRAGEYNEQFF
d_call: .; j_call: TRBJ2-7; v_call: TRBV29-1; clone_size: few; cdr3_nt: TGCAGCGTTGAAGGGGAAGGACAGTACGAGCAGTACTTC; cdr3_aa: CSVEGEGQYEQYF
d_call: TRBD2; j_call: TRBJ2-3; v_call: TRBV7-2; clone_size: few; cdr3_nt: TGTGCCAGCAGCTACGGGACTAGCGGGAGGACCGGGCAGTATTTT; cdr3_aa: CASSYGTSGRTGQYF
d_call: .; j_call: TRBJ2-2; v_call: TRBV6-1; clone_size: .; cdr3_nt: TGTGCCAGCAGTGAAAGCCGAACGAACACCGGGGAGCTGTTTTTT; cdr3_aa: CASSESRTNTGELFF
d_call: TRBD2; j_call: TRBJ2-2; v_call: TRBV9; clone_size: .; cdr3_nt: TGTGCCAGCAGCTTCCGAGGGCGGGGGGACGTCACCGGGGAGCTGTTTTTT; cdr3_aa: CASSFRGRGDVTGELFF
d_call: .; j_call: TRBJ1-5; v_call: TRBV6-6; clone_size: .; cdr3_nt: TGTGCCAGCAGTACCCCATTGAGGGGCAATCAGCCCCAGCATTTT; cdr3_aa: CASSTPLRGNQPQHF
d_call: TRBD2; j_call: TRBJ2-2; v_call: TRBV7-2; clone_size: few; cdr3_nt: TGTGCCAGCAGCAGTACGGCGGGGGATATCTGGGAGCTGTTTTTT; cdr3_aa: CASSSTAGDIWELFF
d_call: .; j_call: TRBJ2-7; v_call: TRBV11-2; clone_size: few; cdr3_nt: TGTGCCAGCAGCTTCCCCCCTAGCGCCACCTACGAGCAGTACTTC; cdr3_aa: CASSFPPSATYEQYF
d_call: .; j_call: TRBJ2-7; v_call: TRBV7-3; clone_size: few; cdr3_nt: TGTGCCAAAGTTTCCGGGGACACTCACTCCTACGAGCAGTACTTC; cdr3_aa: CAKVSGDTHSYEQYF
d_call: .; j_call: TRBJ1-2; v_call: TRBV6-1; clone_size: few; cdr3_nt: TGTGCCAGCAGTGAAATTGTATTAGGAGCTAACTATGGCTACACCTTC; cdr3_aa: CASSEIVLGANYGYTF
d_call: .; j_call: TRBJ1-6; v_call: TRBV2; clone_size: few; cdr3_nt: TGTGCCAGCAGGGACAGTTATAATTCACCCCTCCACTTT; cdr3_aa: CASRDSYNSPLHF
d_call: TRBD2; j_call: TRBJ2-3; v_call: TRBV5-6; clone_size: few; cdr3_nt: TGTGCCAGCAGCGGGGGGACTAGCGGGGTCACAGATACGCAGTATTTT; cdr3_aa: CASSGGTSGVTDTQYF
d_call: TRBD1; j_call: TRBJ1-5; v_call: TRBV2; clone_size: .; cdr3_nt: TGTGCCAGCGCCGGGACAGGCAATCAGCCCCAGCATTTT; cdr3_aa: CASAGTGNQPQHF
d_call: .; j_call: TRBJ1-4; v_call: TRBV28; clone_size: .; cdr3_nt: TGTGCCAGCAGTTTAGTCAGGGGTGGGGAAAAACTGTTTTTT; cdr3_aa: CASSLVRGGEKLFF
d_call: TRBD1; j_call: TRBJ2-2; v_call: TRBV6-5; clone_size: .; cdr3_nt: TGTGCCAGCAGTCCGGACAGGTCGGCCACCGGGGAGCTGTTTTTT; cdr3_aa: CASSPDRSATGELFF
d_call: TRBD2; j_call: TRBJ2-5; v_call: TRBV29-1; clone_size: .; cdr3_nt: TGCAGCGTTGAAGGCGGGCGGGAGGTCGAATGGGAGACCCAGTACTTC; cdr3_aa: CSVEGGREVEWETQYF
d_call: .; j_call: TRBJ1-5; v_call: TRBV15; clone_size: few; cdr3_nt: TGTGCCACCAGCAAAAGCGGGAGCCGATATAGCAATCAGCCCCAGCATTTT; cdr3_aa: CATSKSGSRYSNQPQHF
d_call: .; j_call: TRBJ1-6; v_call: TRBV27; clone_size: .; cdr3_nt: TGTGCCAGCAGTTTACAGGGACTTAATTCACCCCTCCACTTT; cdr3_aa: CASSLQGLNSPLHF
d_call: TRBD1; j_call: TRBJ2-4; v_call: TRBV5-8; clone_size: few; cdr3_nt: TGTGCCAGCAGCTTGTCTAGGGGGCTAGGCAAAAACATTCAGTACTTC; cdr3_aa: CASSLSRGLGKNIQYF
d_call: .; j_call: TRBJ2-7; v_call: TRBV10-1; clone_size: few; cdr3_nt: TGCGCCAGCAGTGAGTCCAGGGTCGGCGAGCAGTACTTC; cdr3_aa: CASSESRVGEQYF
d_call: TRBD2; j_call: TRBJ2-1; v_call: TRBV5-1; clone_size: .; cdr3_nt: TGCGCCAGCAGCTTGATTACTAGCGGGGGCTACAATGAGCAGTTCTTC; cdr3_aa: CASSLITSGGYNEQFF
d_call: .; j_call: TRBJ2-5; v_call: TRBV6-1; clone_size: few; cdr3_nt: TGTGCCAGCAGGGACAGAGAGTACCAAGAGACCCAGTACTTC; cdr3_aa: CASRDREYQETQYF
d_call: TRBD2; j_call: TRBJ2-1; v_call: TRBV4-1; clone_size: few; cdr3_nt: TGCGCCAGCAGCCAAGTGGGACTAGCGGGGGGCCGGGACTACAATGAGCAGTTCTTC; cdr3_aa: CASSQVGLAGGRDYNEQFF
d_call: .; j_call: TRBJ2-3; v_call: TRBV9; clone_size: .; cdr3_nt: TGTGCCAGCAGCGTAGTTTCGGGAGATACGCAGTATTTT; cdr3_aa: CASSVVSGDTQYF
d_call: .; j_call: TRBJ2-5; v_call: TRBV7-8; clone_size: .; cdr3_nt: TGTGCCAGGACCGAAAGGGGGATTAAAGAGACCCAGTACTTC; cdr3_aa: CARTERGIKETQYF
d_call: TRBD2; j_call: TRBJ2-1; v_call: TRBV5-6; clone_size: .; cdr3_nt: TGTGCCAGCAGCTTGGAAGGGATTAGCGGGAGTTTCTCCTACAATGAGCAGTTCTTC; cdr3_aa: CASSLEGISGSFSYNEQFF
d_call: .; j_call: TRBJ1-2; v_call: TRBV28; clone_size: few; cdr3_nt: TGTGCCAGCAGTTTGGACAGAGACTATGGCTACACCTTC; cdr3_aa: CASSLDRDYGYTF
d_call: .; j_call: TRBJ1-4; v_call: TRBV30; clone_size: few; cdr3_nt: TGTGCCTGGAGTGCCCGAGGTGGCAAACTGTTTTTT; cdr3_aa: CAWSARGGKLFF
d_call: TRBD1; j_call: TRBJ1-2; v_call: TRBV9; clone_size: few; cdr3_nt: TGTGCCAGCAGCGCGACGGACAGGGGGGACTATGGCTACACCTTC; cdr3_aa: CASSATDRGDYGYTF
d_call: .; j_call: TRBJ2-1; v_call: TRBV19; clone_size: few; cdr3_nt: TGTGCCAGTAGTATAGGACGGGCCACAGGGAGAGGTGAGCAGTTCTTC; cdr3_aa: CASSIGRATGRGEQFF
d_call: TRBD2; j_call: TRBJ2-7; v_call: TRBV5-6; clone_size: .; cdr3_nt: TGTGCCAGCAGCTTGGCACTAGCGGGAGACGAGCAGTACTTC; cdr3_aa: CASSLALAGDEQYF
d_call: TRBD1; j_call: TRBJ2-1; v_call: TRBV10-3; clone_size: few; cdr3_nt: TGTGCCATCAGTGAGTCCGGGACAGGGGAACAGTTCTTC; cdr3_aa: CAISESGTGEQFF
d_call: TRBD2; j_call: TRBJ2-7; v_call: TRBV30; clone_size: .; cdr3_nt: TGTGCCTGGGTCGGAGCGGGGGTGGCCAAGGAGCAGTACTTC; cdr3_aa: CAWVGAGVAKEQYF
d_call: TRBD2; j_call: TRBJ2-7; v_call: TRBV7-2; clone_size: few; cdr3_nt: TGTGCCAGCAGCACTAGCGGGGGGCCCTCCTACGAGCAGTACTTC; cdr3_aa: CASSTSGGPSYEQYF
d_call: .; j_call: TRBJ1-4; v_call: TRBV28; clone_size: few; cdr3_nt: TGTGCCAGCAACCACGGCCTTCGAGGAAATGAAAAACTGTTTTTT; cdr3_aa: CASNHGLRGNEKLFF
d_call: TRBD2; j_call: TRBJ2-1; v_call: TRBV11-3; clone_size: few; cdr3_nt: TGTGCCAGCAGCTACGGACCCTCGAGCGGGAGGCCCTACAATGAGCAGTTCTTC; cdr3_aa: CASSYGPSSGRPYNEQFF
d_call: TRBD2; j_call: TRBJ2-1; v_call: TRBV7-9; clone_size: once; cdr3_nt: TGTGCCAGCAGCTTGCGACAACTAGCGGGGGCCCACAATGAGCAGTTCTTC; cdr3_aa: CASSLRQLAGAHNEQFF